This record covers a single T cell receptor (beta chain). This sample was included in a study of blood T cell repertoires in COVID-19. In the original processing: Reference gene primer amplification gave nucleated cell count estimates. Using immunoSEQ multiplex PCR, the repertoire was profiled, and TCRdb retains in-frame clones only, with some absent. V, J and clone size are those of that table, while D and trimming were read from the DNA. The sample gives more than 300,000 clones, about 87% of which show up once; around 1.9% is in the top ten. The V gene lost 2 bases and the J gene lost 7 bases, with 12 bases spanning the gap. The length of the CDR3 is 14 residues. CDR1 and CDR2 (germline): SGHNT, YYREEE (reference sequence).

The clonotype was recovered from a man aged 35-49 years in a cohort exposed to, infected with or recovered from COVID-19 (not recorded which). Sequenced sample: PBMCs or T cells enriched from blood (not recorded which). V and J are TRBV5-4 and TRBJ2-2; D is possibly TRBD2 (5 bases). The CDR3 sequence: CASSLWGSGGELFF. CDR3 DNA sequence: TGTGCCAGCAGCTTATGGGGAAGCGGCGGGGAGCTGTTTTTT.